The TCR beta chain described here comes from a study of blood T cell repertoires in COVID-19. Study background: From the United States, Italy and Spain came samples of acute and convalescent COVID-19. In each case, the material was cDNA or gDNA derived from T cells, B-cell-depleted T cells, or PBMCs.

Seattle enrolled patients during active infection and tracked them longitudinally. Sequenced by immunoSEQ multiplex PCR; TCRdb stores in-frame clones only, minus some. The top ten hold about 2.5% of the sample, which has a few hundred thousand clones, about nine tenths seen once. The germline V gene encodes CDR1 LNHDA and CDR2 SQIVND (reference sequence). V lost 10 bases to trimming and J lost 8 bases, with 17 bases between them. The CDR3 runs to 13 residues. The chain carries TRBV19 and TRBJ1-4, with a weak D call TRBD1 (5 bases). This TCR derives from a person aged 18 to 29 with COVID-19, enrolled during active disease. The specimen sequenced was peripheral blood. Written as DNA, the CDR3 is TGTGCCACTTCGTGGAGGGGTGGAGAAAAACTGTTTTTT. This gives the protein CATSWRGGEKLFF. The variable domain in full, completed from reference TRBV19 and TRBJ1-4, reads DGGITQSPKYLFRKEGQNVTLSCEQNLNHDAMYWYRQDPGQGLRLIYYSQIVNDFQKGDIAEGYSVSREKKESFPLTVTSAQKNPTAFYLCATSWRGGEKLFFGSGTQLSVL.